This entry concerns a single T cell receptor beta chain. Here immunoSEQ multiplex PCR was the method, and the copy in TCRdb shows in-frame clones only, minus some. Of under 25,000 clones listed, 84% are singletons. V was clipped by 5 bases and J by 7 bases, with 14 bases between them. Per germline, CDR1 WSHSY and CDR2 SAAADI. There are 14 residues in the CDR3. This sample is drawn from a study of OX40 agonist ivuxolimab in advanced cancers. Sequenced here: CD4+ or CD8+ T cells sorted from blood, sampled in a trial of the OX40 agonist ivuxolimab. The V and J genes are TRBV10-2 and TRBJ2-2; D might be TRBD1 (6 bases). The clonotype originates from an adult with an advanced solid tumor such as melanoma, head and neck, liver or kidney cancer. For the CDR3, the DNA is TGCGCCAGCAGTCAAACAGGGAGTGTCGGGGAGCTGTTTTTT. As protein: CASSQTGSVGELFF.